The rows below give T cell receptor beta chains drawn from one sample of a study of blood T cell repertoires in COVID-19. Libraries were prepared by immunoSEQ multiplex PCR; TCRdb keeps only in-frame clonotypes and omits some of them. The table shows about 27,000 clones, with 85% to 90% occurring only once. Sequencing was carried out using peripheral blood. All receptors come from a man in his 70s with active COVID-19. CDR3s include the opening cysteine and the closing phenylalanine or tryptophan. A D gene is named only where the DNA matches it firmly. Clone sizes are given selectively: once, few, many, or a class where the clone is expanded.

D | J | V | size | DNA | CDR3
NA | TRBJ1-4 | TRBV19 | once | TGTGCCAGTAGTATTGCAGGGGTTTTTGAAAAACTGTTTTTT | CASSIAGVFEKLFF
TRBD1 | TRBJ2-5 | TRBV7-8 | NA | TGTGCCAGCAGCCTTACCCGGACAGGGGAGACCCAGTACTTC | CASSLTRTGETQYF
NA | TRBJ2-7 | TRBV19 | once | TGTGCCAGTAGTATAGGACCGGACACCTCCTACGAGCAGTACTTC | CASSIGPDTSYEQYF
NA | TRBJ1-1 | TRBV5-1 | once | TGCGCCAGCAGCCGCGGGGGGAACACTGAAGCTTTCTTT | CASSRGGNTEAFF
TRBD1 | TRBJ2-1 | TRBV6-2/TRBV6-3 | NA | TGTGCCAGCAGTTGGGGACAGAAATACAATGAGCAGTTCTTC | CASSWGQKYNEQFF
NA | TRBJ2-5 | TRBV7-9 | few | TGTGCCAGCAGCCACCCAGGGGCCCAAGAGACCCAGTACTTC | CASSHPGAQETQYF
NA | TRBJ1-5 | TRBV7-2 | NA | TGTGCCAGCAGCTTATTTCTCCGGACTGGAGATCAGCCCCAGCATTTT | CASSLFLRTGDQPQHF
TRBD1 | TRBJ1-3 | TRBV5-6 | NA | TGTGCCAGCAGCTTCACAGGGGTCTCTGGAAACACCATATATTTT | CASSFTGVSGNTIYF
NA | TRBJ2-7 | TRBV28 | NA | TGTGCCAGCAGCCCCGACAGGGAGGACTACGAGCAGTACTTC | CASSPDREDYEQYF
NA | TRBJ2-2 | TRBV19 | NA | TGTGCCAGTAGTATTTGGGCGGGGACGAACACCGGGGAGCTGTTTTTT | CASSIWAGTNTGELFF
NA | TRBJ2-7 | TRBV7-9 | NA | TGTGCCAGCAGCCCCGGGACACTAACCTACGAGCAGTACTTC | CASSPGTLTYEQYF
TRBD1 | TRBJ1-2 | TRBV19 | NA | TGTGCCAGTACCATTAGACAGGGAGGCTACACCTTC | CASTIRQGGYTF
NA | TRBJ1-6 | TRBV19 | NA | TGTGCCAGTAGTAATCAGGGGTGGGGGAATTCACCCCTCCACTTT | CASSNQGWGNSPLHF
NA | TRBJ1-2 | TRBV29-1 | NA | TGCAGCGTTATTCGAGACTATGGCTACACCTTC | CSVIRDYGYTF
NA | TRBJ2-3 | TRBV7-9 | NA | TGTGCCAGCAGCTTAGTCTGGGCTCGCACAGATACGCAGTATTTT | CASSLVWARTDTQYF
TRBD1 | TRBJ2-7 | TRBV19 | NA | TGTGCCAGTAGTCCCCGGGACAGTGTTTCCTACGAGCAGTACTTC | CASSPRDSVSYEQYF
NA | TRBJ2-1 | TRBV6-2/TRBV6-3 | NA | TGTGCCAGCAGTTGGTTATTTAGGGGTTACAATGAGCAGTTCTTC | CASSWLFRGYNEQFF
TRBD1 | TRBJ2-5 | TRBV7-9 | NA | TGTGCCAGCCGGGACAGGGGCGGCCAAGAGACCCAGTACTTC | CASRDRGGQETQYF
TRBD1 | TRBJ2-1 | TRBV3-1/TRBV3-2 | NA | TGTGCCAGCACCTCCCCGGGACAGCCGAAGTTCTTC | CASTSPGQPKFF
TRBD2 | TRBJ2-3 | TRBV9 | once | TGTGCCAGCAGCGTGCTAGCGGGGGCTATGGATACGCAGTATTTT | CASSVLAGAMDTQYF
TRBD1 | TRBJ1-2 | TRBV5-4 | NA | TGTGCCAGCAGCTCCGAGGACAGGGTCGGTGGCTACACCTTC | CASSSEDRVGGYTF
NA | TRBJ1-5 | TRBV7-9 | few | TGTGCCAGCAGCTCAAGGGACAACTATCAGCCCCAGCATTTT | CASSSRDNYQPQHF
TRBD1 | TRBJ1-2 | TRBV28 | once | TGTGCCAGCAGTCGACAGGGTCTGGATGGCTACACCTTC | CASSRQGLDGYTF
NA | TRBJ1-2 | TRBV4-2 | NA | TGTGCCAGCAGCCAAGATGCTGGAGGACGTGGTGGCTACACCTTC | CASSQDAGGRGGYTF
NA | TRBJ2-1 | TRBV29-1 | NA | TGCAGCGTTGGAGGGTACAATGAGCAGTTCTTC | CSVGGYNEQFF
TRBD1 | TRBJ1-2 | TRBV9 | NA | TGTGCCAGCAGCGGCGGACAGGGGGTGCTCGTTGGCTACACCTTC | CASSGGQGVLVGYTF
TRBD1 | TRBJ1-5 | TRBV7-2 | few | TGTGCCAGCAGCTTCGGACAGGGGGCTCGACAGCCCCAGCATTTT | CASSFGQGARQPQHF
NA | TRBJ2-5 | TRBV19 | NA | TGTGCCAGTAGTATAGGAGACAGTAAAGAGACCCAGTACTTC | CASSIGDSKETQYF
TRBD1 | TRBJ1-5 | TRBV4-2 | NA | TGTGCCAGCAGCGATAACCAACAGGGGGAAGGCAATCAGCCCCAGCATTTT | CASSDNQQGEGNQPQHF
NA | TRBJ2-2 | TRBV2 | NA | TGTGCCAGCAGTGAAGGGACTTTGAACACCGGGGAGCTGTTTTTT | CASSEGTLNTGELFF
NA | TRBJ1-4 | TRBV7-9 | NA | TGTGCCAGCAGCTCGCAACAGGGTGAAAAACTGTTTTTT | CASSSQQGEKLFF
NA | TRBJ2-7 | TRBV7-9 | NA | TGTGCCAGCAGCTTAGATCAGGGGCCCTACTACGAGCAGTACTTC | CASSLDQGPYYEQYF
TRBD1 | TRBJ2-7 | TRBV29-1 | NA | TGCAGCGTCCAGGGCGGGGGACAGGGGGCAGGCGAGCAGTACTTC | CSVQGGGQGAGEQYF
NA | TRBJ2-2 | TRBV9 | once | TGTGCCAGCAGCGTAGTCGGTGGGCAGGCCGGGGAGCTGTTTTTT | CASSVVGGQAGELFF
TRBD2 | TRBJ2-3 | TRBV5-4 | NA | TGTGCCAGCAGCCAGCGGGGGACAGATACGCAGTATTTT | CASSQRGTDTQYF
NA | TRBJ2-5 | TRBV9 | NA | TGTGCCAGCAGCCTACGAGGAGAGACCCAGTACTTC | CASSLRGETQYF
TRBD1 | TRBJ1-2 | TRBV7-9 | once | TGTGCCAGCAGCTCCTCTATGACAGGGGGGCCGCTCGTCGGCACCTTC | CASSSSMTGGPLVGTF
TRBD2 | TRBJ2-7 | TRBV14 | NA | TGTGCCAGCAGCCCCCTAGCGGGCCCCGGCCTCGAGCAGTACTTC | CASSPLAGPGLEQYF
TRBD1 | TRBJ1-2 | TRBV5-1 | NA | TGCGCCAGCAGCGCGGGGACAGGGTTTGCCTATGGCTACACCTTC | CASSAGTGFAYGYTF
NA | TRBJ2-3 | TRBV7-9 | NA | TGTGCCAGCAGCTTCGGCACAGATACGCAGTATTTT | CASSFGTDTQYF
NA | TRBJ1-6 | TRBV7-8 | few | TGTGCCAGCAGCCCAGATAATTCACCCCTCCACTTT | CASSPDNSPLHF
NA | TRBJ2-2 | TRBV6-5 | NA | TGTGCCAGCAGTTACGCGGGTCTCCGGGAGCTGTTTTTT | CASSYAGLRELFF
NA | TRBJ1-1 | TRBV24-1 | NA | TGTGCCACCAGTGATTTCCTCTCTCCTAGAGCTTTCTTT | CATSDFLSPRAFF
NA | TRBJ2-2 | TRBV11-3 | NA | TGTGCCAGCAGCAGCAGGGGTAACACCGGGGAGCTGTTTTTT | CASSSRGNTGELFF
TRBD2 | TRBJ2-2 | TRBV7-3 | NA | TGTGCCAGCAGCCCGCTAGCGGGGTCCACCGGGGAGCTGTTTTTT | CASSPLAGSTGELFF
TRBD1 | TRBJ1-3 | TRBV19 | NA | TGTGCCAGTTTACGGACAGGACGCTCAGGAAACACCATATATTTT | CASLRTGRSGNTIYF
TRBD1 | TRBJ1-6 | TRBV6-5 | NA | TGTGCCAGCAATCCGGGACAGGGCAGGAATTCACCCCTCCACTTT | CASNPGQGRNSPLHF
TRBD2 | TRBJ2-5 | TRBV7-7 | NA | TGTGCCAGCAGCTTGGTAGCGGGGGGGCCCGTGGAGACCCAGTACTTC | CASSLVAGGPVETQYF
TRBD1 | TRBJ1-2 | TRBV7-9 | NA | TGTGCCAGCAGCCCTCAGGGGGCGGGCGGCTACACCTTC | CASSPQGAGGYTF